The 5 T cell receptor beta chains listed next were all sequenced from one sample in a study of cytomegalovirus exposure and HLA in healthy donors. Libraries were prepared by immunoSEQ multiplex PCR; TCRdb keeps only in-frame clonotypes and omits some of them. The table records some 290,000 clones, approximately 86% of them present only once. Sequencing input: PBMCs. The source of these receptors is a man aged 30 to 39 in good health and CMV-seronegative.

The CDR3 DNA follows: TGTGCCAGCAGGGCCGATGTTAGCACAGATACGCAGTATTTT. Amino acid sequence: CASRADVSTDTQYF. The chain links TRBV7-6 to TRBJ2-3; D not resolved. Trimming cost V 6 bases and J 0 bases, with 10 bases left between them. Germline V gene lookup returns CDR1 SGHVS and CDR2 FNYEAQ. The length of the CDR3 is 14 residues.

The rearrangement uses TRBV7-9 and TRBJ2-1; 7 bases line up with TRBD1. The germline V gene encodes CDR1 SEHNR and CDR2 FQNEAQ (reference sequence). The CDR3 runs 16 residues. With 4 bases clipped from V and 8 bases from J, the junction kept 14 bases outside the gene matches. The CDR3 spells CASSSPTRTGIDEQFF. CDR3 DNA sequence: TGTGCCAGCAGCTCCCCAACCAGGACAGGCATCGATGAGCAGTTCTTC. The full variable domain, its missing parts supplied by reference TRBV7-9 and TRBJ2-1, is DTGVSQNPRHKITKRGQNVTFRCDPISEHNRLYWYRQTLGQGPEFLTYFQNEAQLEKSRLLSDRFSAERPKGSFSTLEIQRTEQGDSAMYLCASSSPTRTGIDEQFFGPGTRLTVL.

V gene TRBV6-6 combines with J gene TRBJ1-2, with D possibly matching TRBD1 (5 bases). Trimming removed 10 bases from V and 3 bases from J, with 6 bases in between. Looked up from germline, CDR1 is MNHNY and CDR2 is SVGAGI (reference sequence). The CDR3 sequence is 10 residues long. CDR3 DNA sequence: TGTGCCATAGGGGACTATGGCTACACCTTC. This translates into CAIGDYGYTF.

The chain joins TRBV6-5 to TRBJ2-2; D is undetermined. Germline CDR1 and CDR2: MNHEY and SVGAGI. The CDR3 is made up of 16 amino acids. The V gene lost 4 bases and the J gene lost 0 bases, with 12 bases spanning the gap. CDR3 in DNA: TGTGCCAGCAGTTCCTTCCTACTCGCGAACACCGGGGAGCTGTTTTTT. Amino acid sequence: CASSSFLLANTGELFF.

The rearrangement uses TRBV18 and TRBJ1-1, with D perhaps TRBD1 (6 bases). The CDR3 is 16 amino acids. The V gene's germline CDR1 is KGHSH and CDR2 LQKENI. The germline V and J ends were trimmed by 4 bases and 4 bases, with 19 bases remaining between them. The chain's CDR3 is CASSRTVGIGFTEAFF. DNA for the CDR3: TGTGCCAGCTCACGGACAGTCGGGATCGGGTTCACTGAAGCTTTCTTT.